This TCR beta chain was identified in a study of blood T cell repertoires in COVID-19 (dated by TCRdb to the early 2020s). About the investigation overall: Collaborator samples came from the United States, Italy and Spain and covered acute and convalescent phases of COVID-19. Where available, HLA class I and class II types were taken from metadata supplied by the sample provider and were not determined by assay-based typing. The dataset comprised deeply sampled blood TCRbeta repertoires from subjects exposed to, actively infected with, or recovered from COVID-19. The prospective study material was composed of cDNA or gDNA derived from T cells, B-cell-depleted T cells, or PBMCs. Samples came from the ongoing ImmuneRACE study (first 160 participants) plus 1,254 subjects from 6 global collaborators. The sample metadata nearly always contained a de-identified subject ID, COVID-19 status, age in years and sex. The repertoires were released in a freely available public database intended as a resource for research on the immune response to SARS-CoV-2.

V sheds 1 base and J sheds 2 bases, leaving 9 bases between their ends. Taken from cysteine to phenylalanine, the CDR3 has 14 residues. The only DNA kept is the CDR3, 42 bases in frame from the first base. From a lookup of the germline V gene, CDR1 and CDR2 are SGHRS and YFSETQ. The immunoSEQ Assay, a bias-controlled multiplex PCR, was used to amplify TCRbeta CDR3 regions from genomic DNA. Per the source publication's procedure: The number of nucleated cells in each sample was estimated from the amplification of reference gene primers within the assay. Sequence reads were collapsed and filtered to measure the absolute abundance of every unique TCRbeta CDR3 rearrangement. For each sample, productive Simpson clonality was calculated as the square root of Simpson's diversity index across productive rearrangements. TCRdb mirrors the immuneACCESS table, restricted to in-frame sequences. Some clones are absent from its copies; in checked studies, under half trace to an unresolved V gene, and the reason for the others is unknown. That table furnishes V, J and clone size, whereas the DNA furnished D and trimming. A total of around 150,000 clones appear in this sample, about 88% of them only once. The ten largest clones take up around 7.9% of the sample.

Notes on this clone: Its antigen is unknown. The record has no base qualities; no much larger clone is one base away.

Here is what the overall study found, with its caveats: The amount of clinical and demographic metadata varied by source and participant and was provided uncurated.

Participants in the prospective study were aged roughly 18 to 100 years, lived in approximately 26 United States geographic areas, and enrolled through a virtual design. In the prospective study, participants were assigned to cohorts based on the clinical history participants reported in a screening survey and a study questionnaire. For ImmuneRACE Cohort 3, a participant was defined as recovered based on two consecutive negative NP/OP PCR tests, clearance by a healthcare professional, or resolution of symptoms. In the prospective study, mobile phlebotomists collected whole blood, serum and a nasopharyngeal or oropharyngeal swab from each participant. Over a 2-month period, participants in the prospective study had the option of providing additional blood draws and questionnaires. Prospective study blood samples were shipped either frozen or at room temperature before DNA extraction.

The source of this sequence is a man aged 50 to 60 who had recovered from COVID-19. The sequence links TRBV5-1 to TRBJ2-5; TRBD1 might be the D gene, on 6 matching bases. Sample: PBMCs or T cells enriched from blood (not recorded which). The DNA sequence is given as TGCGCCAGCAGCTTGCGGCAGGGGCAAGAGACCCAGTACTTC. Its product reads: CASSLRQGQETQYF.